A single sample gave rise to the 5 T cell receptor beta chains below, sequenced in a study of regulatory T cells in long-lasting Graves disease. Library construction for TCR beta used iRepertoire HTBI primers and Arm-PCR of CDR3 regions. Each CDR3 protein gets one entry after TCRdb re-called the multiplex PCR reads with MiXCR. This table has about 460,000 distinct CDR3 sequences, 20% to 25% appearing once. As to time point: persistent/refractory GD, antithyroid drugs over 5 years with positive TRAb. Scientists built the TCR library using RNA that was extracted from PBMCs. Sequenced here: peripheral blood mononuclear cells (PBMCs), sampled when the disease was refractory, from a patient treated with antithyroid drugs. The source of these receptors is a female donor with Graves disease.

This clonotype showed up many times. The CDR3 loop reads CASSFPITNTGELFF. CDR3 DNA sequence: TGTGCCAGCAGCTTTCCCATTACGAACACCGGGGAGCTGTTTTTT. This rearrangement joins TRBV11-3 to TRBJ2-2; D is undetermined. The CDR3 consists of 15 residues. Germline V gene lookup returns CDR1 SGHNT and CDR2 YENEEA. V shed 3 bases and J shed 0 bases, with 8 bases lying between them. Supplemented by reference TRBV11-3 and TRBJ2-2, the full variable domain reads EAGVVQSPRYKIIEKKQPVAFWCNPISGHNTLYWYLQNLGQGPELLIRYENEEAVDDSQLPKDRFSAERLKGVDSTLKIQPAELGDSAVYLCASSFPITNTGELFFGEGSRLTVL.

V and J are TRBV7-2 and TRBJ1-3; D ambiguous. Between the trimmed V and J ends, which lost 5 bases and 7 bases, there was a span of 15 bases. Per germline, CDR1 SGHTA and CDR2 FQGNSA. The CDR3 has 14 residues. The CDR3: CASSPLMDGNTIYF. The CDR3 coding sequence is TGTGCCAGCAGCCCCCTCATGGATGGGAACACCATATATTTT.

Turning to this clonotype: Just one base apart from a much larger clone, this may be a read error. This chain uses TRBV28 with TRBJ2-7; TRBD1 aligns across 7 bases. The junction had 15 bases not matched to a gene; V was cut back by 5 bases and J by 2 bases. The CDR3 is 17 amino acids. Per the germline V gene, CDR1 is MDHEN and CDR2 is SYDVKM. CDR3 sequence (DNA): TGTGCCAGCAGTCCGGGACAGTACCGTGTCCTCACCTACGAGCAGTACTTC. It yields the protein CASSPGQYRVLTYEQYF.

This chain connects TRBV14 to TRBJ2-5, with TRBD1 identical over 8 bases. In germline, CDR1 is SGHDN, CDR2 FVKESK. The CDR3 extends over 15 amino acids. V lost 4 bases to trimming and J lost 5 bases; unmatched junction nucleotides: 9. The CDR3 loop reads CASSPQGAGGETQYF. The CDR3 bases are TGTGCCAGCAGCCCCCAAGGAGCAGGGGGCGAGACCCAGTACTTC. The entire variable domain, with the rest obtained from reference TRBV14 and TRBJ2-5, is as follows: EAGVTQFPSHSVIEKGQTVTLRCDPISGHDNLYWYRRVMGKEIKFLLHFVKESKQDESGMPNNRFLAERTGGTYSTLKVQPAELEDSGVYFCASSPQGAGGETQYFGPGTRLLVL.

This clonotype was counted at least ten times. V gene TRBV6-5 combines with J gene TRBJ1-1; D is perhaps TRBD1 (5 bases). Deletions cut 2 bases from V and 4 bases from J, with 11 bases between. CDR1 and CDR2 from the germline V gene are MNHEY and SVGAGI. CDR3 size: 14 residues. The CDR3 protein is CASSYGGSTTEAFF. As DNA, the CDR3 is TGTGCCAGCAGTTACGGGGGGAGTACCACTGAAGCTTTCTTT.